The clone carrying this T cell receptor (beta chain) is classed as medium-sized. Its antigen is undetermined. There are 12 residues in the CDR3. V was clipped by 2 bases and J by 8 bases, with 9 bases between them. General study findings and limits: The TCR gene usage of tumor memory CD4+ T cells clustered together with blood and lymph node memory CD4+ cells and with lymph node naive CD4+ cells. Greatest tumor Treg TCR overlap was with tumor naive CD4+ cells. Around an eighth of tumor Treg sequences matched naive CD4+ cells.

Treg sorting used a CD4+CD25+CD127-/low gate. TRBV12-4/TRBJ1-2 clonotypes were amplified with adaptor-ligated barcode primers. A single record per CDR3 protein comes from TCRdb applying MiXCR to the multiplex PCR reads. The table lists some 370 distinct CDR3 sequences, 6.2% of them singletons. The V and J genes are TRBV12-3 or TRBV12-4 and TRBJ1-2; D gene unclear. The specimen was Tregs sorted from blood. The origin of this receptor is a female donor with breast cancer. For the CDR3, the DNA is TGTGCCAGCAGTTTATCCATCTACGGCTACACCTTC. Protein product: CASSLSIYGYTF.